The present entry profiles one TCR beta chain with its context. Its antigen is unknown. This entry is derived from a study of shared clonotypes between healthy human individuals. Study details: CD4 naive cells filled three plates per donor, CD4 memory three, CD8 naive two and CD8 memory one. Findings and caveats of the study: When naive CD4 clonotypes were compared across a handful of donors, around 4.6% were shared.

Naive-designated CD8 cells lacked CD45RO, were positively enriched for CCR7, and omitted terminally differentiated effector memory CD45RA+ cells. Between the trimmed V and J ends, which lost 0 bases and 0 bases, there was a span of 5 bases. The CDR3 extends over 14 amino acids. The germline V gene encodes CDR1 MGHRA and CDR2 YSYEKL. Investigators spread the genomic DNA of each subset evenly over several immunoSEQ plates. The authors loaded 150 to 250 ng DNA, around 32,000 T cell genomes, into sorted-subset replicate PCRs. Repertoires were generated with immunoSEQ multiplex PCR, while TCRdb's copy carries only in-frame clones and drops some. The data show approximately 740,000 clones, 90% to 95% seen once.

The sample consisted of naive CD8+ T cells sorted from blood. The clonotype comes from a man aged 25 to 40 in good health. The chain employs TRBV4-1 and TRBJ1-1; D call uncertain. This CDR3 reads CASSQDKLNTEAFF. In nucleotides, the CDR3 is TGCGCCAGCAGCCAAGATAAGTTGAACACTGAAGCTTTCTTT.